A selection of T cell receptor beta chains follows, all from one sample in a study of blood T cell repertoires in COVID-19. Generated by immunoSEQ multiplex PCR, the TCRdb table keeps only in-frame clones and is missing some. The sample lists roughly 290,000 clones, 70% to 90% seen once, with approximately 4% in the top ten. Sequenced sample: PBMCs or T cells enriched from blood (not recorded which). The receptor set was obtained from a woman under 40 who had recovered from COVID-19. The CDR3 runs from the conserved cysteine through the conserved F or W. Each record gives: V gene, clone size, J gene, D gene, CDR3 DNA, CDR3 protein. D genes are given only for firm matches. The size entry is marked missing in some rows and otherwise reads once, few, many or a size class.

>TRBV6-5|once|TRBJ2-7|-
TGTGCCAGCAGTTACTCTGCAGGACGGGATCACTACGAGCAGTACTTC
CASSYSAGRDHYEQYF
>TRBV28|once|TRBJ1-5|TRBD1
TGTGCCAGCAGTTTGGGACAGGTCTTTAGCAATCAGCCCCAGCATTTT
CASSLGQVFSNQPQHF
>TRBV5-5|once|TRBJ1-1|TRBD1
TGTGCCAGCAGTTCACAGGGGAGGAACACTGAAGCTTTCTTT
CASSSQGRNTEAFF
>TRBV7-9|-|TRBJ2-3|-
TGTGCCAGCAGCCTAATCACAGATACGCAGTATTTT
CASSLITDTQYF
>TRBV5-6|-|TRBJ2-2|-
TGTGCCAGCAGCTTTTTCACAGCGAACACCGGGGAGCTGTTTTTT
CASSFFTANTGELFF
>TRBV5-1|-|TRBJ1-3|-
TGCGCCAGCAGCACCACGACCGGACAGACAGGAAACACCATATATTTT
CASSTTTGQTGNTIYF
>TRBV24-1|few|TRBJ2-5|-
TGTGCCACCAGCGTTGGGACTTCCCGTAAAGAGACCCAGTACTTC
CATSVGTSRKETQYF
>TRBV3-1/TRBV3-2|-|TRBJ2-5|-
TGTGCCAGCAGCTCTCGGGACAACCAAGAGACCCAGTACTTC
CASSSRDNQETQYF
>TRBV3-1/TRBV3-2|once|TRBJ1-4|-
TGTGCCAGCAGCCAAACCGGGTCCCGGGAGGTAGGTGAAAAACTGTTTTTT
CASSQTGSREVGEKLFF
>TRBV4-1|few|TRBJ2-7|-
TGCGCCAGCAGCCACAACTACGAGCAGTACTTC
CASSHNYEQYF
>TRBV7-9|-|TRBJ1-2|-
TGTGCCAGCAGCTTAGCGGGGGCAGGGCTGTCGCCAGTGTATGGCTACACCTTC
CASSLAGAGLSPVYGYTF
>TRBV30|-|TRBJ1-2|-
TGTGCCTGGATAAAGTTGCCACGACGGAGGGACTATGGCTACACCTTC
CAWIKLPRRRDYGYTF
>TRBV5-1|few|TRBJ1-1|TRBD1
TGCGCCAGCAGACGACAGGGGACGGAGACTGAAGCTTTCTTT
CASRRQGTETEAFF
>TRBV7-8|-|TRBJ1-5|-
TGTGCCAGCAGCTTAAGTCCAGACACAAGCAATCAGCCCCAGCATTTT
CASSLSPDTSNQPQHF
>TRBV24-1|-|TRBJ1-4|TRBD1
TGTGCCACTCAGTTCAGGGGGCGCTTCGGTACGGGTGAAAAACTGTTTTTT
CATQFRGRFGTGEKLFF
>TRBV15|-|TRBJ1-2|-
TGTGCCACCAGCAGTGGAGGACAGTTCTATGGCTACACCTTC
CATSSGGQFYGYTF
>TRBV13|-|TRBJ2-7|TRBD1
TGTGCCAGCAGCTTATGGACAGGGGGCTACGAGCAGTACTTC
CASSLWTGGYEQYF
>TRBV28|-|TRBJ2-3|TRBD2
TGTGCCAGCAGTCCGGTAGCGGGAGGGGATACGCAGTATTTT
CASSPVAGGDTQYF
>TRBV5-4|-|TRBJ2-3|-
TGTGCCAGCAGCTTGATGGGGGGTCGGGAACGCACAGATACGCAGTATTTT
CASSLMGGRERTDTQYF
>TRBV2|-|TRBJ1-1|TRBD1
TGTGCCAGCAGGCCCCCTCAGGGGGCCGGGAACACTGAAGCTTTCTTT
CASRPPQGAGNTEAFF
>TRBV19|-|TRBJ1-6|TRBD1
TGTGCCAGTAGTATATATGACAGGGGTGGTTCACCCCTCCACTTT
CASSIYDRGGSPLHF
>TRBV19|-|TRBJ1-6|-
TGTGCCAGTAGTACCGGGAATTCACCCCTCCACTTT
CASSTGNSPLHF
>TRBV4-1|-|TRBJ1-1|TRBD1
TGCGCCAGCAGCCAAGTTGGGACAGGGAGACCTGAAGCTTTCTTT
CASSQVGTGRPEAFF
>TRBV27|-|TRBJ2-7|TRBD2
TGTGCCAGCAGTTTATTGATGGCGGGAGGCGAGCAGTACTTC
CASSLLMAGGEQYF
>TRBV11-1|once|TRBJ2-6|-
TGTGCCAGCAGCTTTGAGTCCGGGGCCAACGTCCTGACTTTC
CASSFESGANVLTF
>TRBV11-2|-|TRBJ2-1|TRBD2
TGTGCCAGCAGCTACCCCCTCGGGACTAGCTACAATGAGCAGTTCTTC
CASSYPLGTSYNEQFF
>TRBV28|-|TRBJ1-5|TRBD1
TGTGCCAGCAGTCCCGGGACAGGGGGCAACAATCAGCCCCAGCATTTT
CASSPGTGGNNQPQHF
>TRBV6-6|-|TRBJ1-2|-
TGTGCCAGCAGTTACGGGGGCAGCTTTAACTATGGCTACACCTTC
CASSYGGSFNYGYTF
>TRBV7-2|-|TRBJ2-1|TRBD1
TGTGCCAGCAGCTTAGCCAGACAGGGTCGGTACAATGAGCAGTTCTTC
CASSLARQGRYNEQFF